This T cell receptor beta chain comes out of a study of cytomegalovirus exposure and HLA in healthy donors (dated by TCRdb to the late 2010s). Context from the whole study: In an earlier analysis of 550 to 750 of the donors, 276 Gb of sequence data and 117 million unique TCR beta sequences from 150 million to 200 million T cells were reported. An early release that covered some 630 HLA-typed donors contained about 290 gigabases of sequencing data and 65 million to 100 million unique TCR sequences. Of the approximately 400 genotyped donors, 75% to 85% were placed in the genetic ancestry cluster associated with self-reported Caucasian donors. The study aimed to test whether signatures of past pathogen exposure could be identified by cataloging public T cell receptors. Using immunosequencing, the study profiled T cell repertoires from 550 to 750 subjects and related those repertoires to cytomegalovirus serostatus. A separate validation cohort of roughly 110 different subjects was used in addition to the 666-subject first cohort. High-throughput TCR immunosequencing, statistical association of individual TCRs with disease status, and machine learning were combined to predict cytomegalovirus infection status. A later analysis re-examined previously published TCR beta repertoires from just over 650 donors and added high-resolution HLA genotyping to investigate patterns of TCR occurrence. In the later analysis, no new phenotypic data were used to find candidate immune exposures; instead, reliance was placed on TCR beta sequences and their occurrence across donors. To decide whether each TCR beta V gene segment behaved as functional or pseudogenic, an earlier analysis of nearly 600 of the donors relied on high-throughput TCR beta sequencing. Donor age, sex, ethnicity and CMV serostatus were compiled alongside the repertoire data. A later genetic analysis used genome-wide SNP genotypes for about 55% of the 666 donors, treating that subset as a discovery cohort. Every repertoire in the discovery cohort had been generated on one and the same sequencing platform. HLA typing included class I and class II loci at four-digit resolution. Typing coverage varied by locus: roughly 629-630 donors for A, B, C, DRB1 and DQB1; roughly 500 for DQA1; approximately 570 for DPA1; roughly 450 for DPB1. Four to six DR-DQ haplotypes were handled as single units for association and clustering, since linkage in the cohort was strong. Among some 410 genotyped donors of the cohort, an average of around 220,000 unique TCR beta nucleotide sequences was sequenced per donor, of which about 18% were non-productive.

Study-level results and caveats: The 87-base-pair reads could not distinguish some IMGT-functional V segments, including TRBV6-2 and TRBV6-3, so those segments were excluded. An association between a missense DCLRE1C variant and V-gene and J-gene trimming of TCR beta chains was found in a later genetic analysis and replicated in an independent cohort. In an earlier analysis of around 600 of the donors, most TCR beta V segments appeared in productive rearrangements about 87% or about 30% of the time, broadly matching IMGT annotations. Compared with the 666-donor mean, donors in an Asian-associated ancestry cluster had fewer N-insertions in productive TCRs, according to a later genetic analysis. Several of the top co-occurrence clusters appeared to be linked to parvovirus B19, influenza, CMV and Epstein-Barr virus, according to a later analysis. Because some donors lacked HLA typing at each locus, the association tests relied only on the typed subset. At a false discovery rate of 0.05, a later analysis linked some 17,000 TCR beta sequences to specific HLA alleles. A cluster of highly shared sequence variants was judged likely to be a technical artifact of the sequencing pipeline. Immune exposure information for the cohort was limited to CMV serostatus. While some public TCRs were present in many individuals, most TCR sequences turned up only very rarely across donors. The authors suggested that the approach could potentially be extended to other disease states and immunological phenotypes. The classifier was reported to diagnose cytomegalovirus status with high specificity and sensitivity in both the original cohort and the validation cohort. A further reported finding was that TCR beta sequences accurately predicted the HLA-A and HLA-B alleles for most subjects in the first cohort. Correlated functional status among segregating V segments might reflect linkage disequilibrium, but an unknown experimental factor could not be ruled out. Most CMV-associated TCR beta chains appeared to be HLA-restricted in a later analysis, and the HLA associations seemed to be driven largely by CMV exposure. Approximately 18 rarely observed V segments, including chromosome 9 orphons, were excluded from the earlier analysis of several hundred of the donors because counts were too low. In vitro tests confirmed that three of the cytomegalovirus-associated TCR beta chains recognize cytomegalovirus antigens. In a later analysis, HLA-associated TCR beta chains showed more clonal expansion and lower generation probabilities than non-associated chains that were equally common. The study gave a list of under 200 TCR beta chains associated with cytomegalovirus. This cohort had only TCR beta chains sequenced, and the lack of alpha or paired-chain data limited which features could be detected. A later analysis found that TCR association rates varied across HLA loci, with DRB1 alleles showing the most associated TCRs and HLA-C alleles the fewest. Sequencing depth was assumed to be roughly uniform across donors in the presence/absence analyses, though that assumption may not hold. When HLA alleles, especially DR and DQ, strongly co-occurred, TCR associations were difficult to assign to individual alleles.

As concerns this clone: What antigen it recognizes has not been identified. No base quality information exists; no much larger clone differs at one position.

The cohort comprised fewer than 700 healthy bone marrow donors. At the time of sampling, all cohort members were nominally healthy, though unrecorded immune exposures were likely present. The donor tested CMV seropositive, placing the donor among the roughly 300 seropositive members of the cohort. A peripheral blood sample was collected from each donor, and TCR beta sequencing was performed on peripheral blood mononuclear cells. The Qiagen DNeasy Blood Extraction Kit was used to extract genomic DNA from the blood cell samples. For this chain, trimming is 2 bases at the V end and 2 bases at the J end, and the number of junction bases without a gene match is 6. CDR3 length: 14 amino acids, cysteine to phenylalanine. Here the CDR3 DNA is all that survives: 42 bases in frame from base 1. Taken from the germline V gene (reference sequence), the CDR1 and CDR2 loops are GTSNPN and SVGIG. Library generation was performed with the immunoSEQ multiplex PCR assay. The multiplex PCR relied on a mix of 60 forward primers for TCR Vbeta segments and 13 reverse primers for TCR Jbeta segments. Amplification of the CDR3 region of rearranged TCR beta genes was performed with a multiplex PCR assay on genomic DNA. On the Illumina HiSeq System, the amplified TCR beta libraries were sequenced as 87-base-pair reads. As for the authors' bioinformatics: A later analysis counted 75 million to 100 million unique TCR beta chains across the 700 or so repertoires, and approximately 11 million of these chains were shared by at least two donors. A nearest-neighbor algorithm error-corrected the raw reads and collapsed the reads into unique sequences, merging closely related sequences to remove PCR and sequencing errors. CDR3 sequences were aligned to IMGT reference sequences to assign V, D and J gene segments. Each retained sequence needed at least a six-nucleotide match to both a V gene segment and a J gene segment. A rearrangement was called productive if the CDR3 had no stop codons and remained in frame with V and J, and every other rearrangement was called non-productive. CDR3 was defined by IMGT convention, running from the second conserved V-encoded cysteine to the conserved J-encoded phenylalanine. In an earlier analysis of approximately 500 of the donors, sequences lacking an unambiguous match to a single V gene segment were excluded. In an earlier analysis of several hundred of the donors, V segments were called functional above 56.7% productive rearrangements and were called segregating when the between-donor standard deviation exceeded 5%. A statistical classification framework was developed to diagnose cytomegalovirus status using the catalog of TCR beta chain sequences. In a later analysis, TCR nucleotide sequences were compared against IMGT/GENE-DB human TR gene sequences so that V and J genes could be assigned. Using the TCRdist pipeline, a later analysis assigned CDR3 sequences along with most-parsimonious VDJ recombination scenarios. In a later analysis, each TCR beta chain was defined by its CDR3 amino acid sequence together with its V-gene family, and reads without a unique V-gene family were excluded. As a way to deal with suspected cross-contamination and a sequencing artifact, a later analysis dropped over 550 nucleotide sequences that were highly shared and had low generation probability. A later analysis calculated a clonal expansion index for each public chain from normalized within-repertoire ranks of inferred template counts. A later analysis computed generation probabilities with a VDJ recombination model fitted to out-of-frame rearrangements, and checked the results against IGoR. In a later analysis, hypergeometric tests were used to score TCR-TCR, TCR-HLA and TCR-CMV co-occurrence, with a repertoire-size bias correction applied to TCR pairs. False discovery rates were estimated in a later analysis by permuting HLA or CMV assignments 20 times. In a later analysis, co-occurring TCRs were grouped using DBSCAN, with TCRdist sequence similarity added in when clustering inside HLA-allele-positive subsets. Repertoires with fewer than 30,000 or more than 120,000 public chains were left out of co-occurrence clustering, as were a few repertoires with anomalous nucleotide sharing. In its TCRdb copy, this immuneACCESS table keeps in-frame sequences only and misses some clones. Where compared with another copy, unresolved V genes explain less than half of these, and the others have no known cause. V, J and clone size reflect that table, while D and trimming were determined from the DNA. In all, the sample holds some 110,000 clones, and approximately 80% of those were seen once. Of the sample, 2.5% to 3% falls within the top ten clones.

The chain was built from TRBV30 and TRBJ2-7, with 7 junctional bases fitting TRBD1. The sequence derives from a woman younger than 35 in good health and CMV-seropositive. The sequencing sample was made of PBMCs. The CDR3: CAWSWRQGPYEQYF. Read as DNA, the sequence is TGTGCCTGGAGTTGGAGACAGGGCCCCTACGAGCAGTACTTC.